The clone carrying this T cell receptor beta chain was counted a few times. Antigen specificity is unknown. Germline V gene data show CDR1 as MNHEY and CDR2 as SVGAGI. V lost 5 bases and J lost 8; bases outside the gene matches: 3. The CDR3 totals 13 residues. The sample comes from a study of cytomegalovirus exposure and HLA in healthy donors. Study overall: Roughly 180 million T cells yielded roughly 120 million unique TCR beta sequences in earlier analysis.

PCR involved 60 Vbeta and 13 Jbeta primers. The assay was immunoSEQ multiplex PCR, and TCRdb's table has in-frame clones only and misses some. The sample comprises around 110,000 clones, roughly 77% of which are singletons, and over 2% rests with the top ten. Study-wide results and caveats: Accurate prediction of HLA-A and HLA-B alleles (for most subjects) was reportedly achieved from TCR beta sequences. A link between a missense DCLRE1C variant and TCR beta V- and J-gene trimming emerged from a later analysis.

The origin of this receptor is a man aged 40-49 years in good health and CMV-seronegative. Sequencing was carried out using PBMCs. This chain links TRBV6-5 with TRBJ1-4; 9 bases are a match to TRBD1. Here the CDR3 DNA reads TGTGCCAGCAGTAACAGGGGGCAGGAAAAACTGTTTTTT. It yields the protein CASSNRGQEKLFF.